The sequence of this T cell receptor beta chain was determined in a study of blood T cell repertoires in COVID-19. On the study more broadly: Acute and convalescent COVID-19 samples came from the United States, Italy and Spain. PBMCs, B-cell-depleted T cells, or T cells provided the cDNA or gDNA that made up the material.

It was during active infection that Seattle patients were enrolled and then longitudinally followed. Clones were read by immunoSEQ multiplex PCR, and TCRdb kept only the in-frame ones, dropping some. This table holds roughly 70,000 clones, more than 70% found once. Trimming cost V 0 bases and J 5 bases, with 14 bases left between them. Germline CDR1 MNHEY, CDR2 SVGEGT. The CDR3 loop spans 16 amino acids. This chain links TRBV6-2 or TRBV6-3 with TRBJ1-5; D unclear. The clonotype comes from a man aged 65-85 years with COVID-19, enrolled during active disease. The sequencing sample was made of peripheral blood. The CDR3 loop is CASSYSLQIYDQPQHF. As DNA, the CDR3 is TGTGCCAGCAGTTACTCGTTACAGATATACGATCAGCCCCAGCATTTT.